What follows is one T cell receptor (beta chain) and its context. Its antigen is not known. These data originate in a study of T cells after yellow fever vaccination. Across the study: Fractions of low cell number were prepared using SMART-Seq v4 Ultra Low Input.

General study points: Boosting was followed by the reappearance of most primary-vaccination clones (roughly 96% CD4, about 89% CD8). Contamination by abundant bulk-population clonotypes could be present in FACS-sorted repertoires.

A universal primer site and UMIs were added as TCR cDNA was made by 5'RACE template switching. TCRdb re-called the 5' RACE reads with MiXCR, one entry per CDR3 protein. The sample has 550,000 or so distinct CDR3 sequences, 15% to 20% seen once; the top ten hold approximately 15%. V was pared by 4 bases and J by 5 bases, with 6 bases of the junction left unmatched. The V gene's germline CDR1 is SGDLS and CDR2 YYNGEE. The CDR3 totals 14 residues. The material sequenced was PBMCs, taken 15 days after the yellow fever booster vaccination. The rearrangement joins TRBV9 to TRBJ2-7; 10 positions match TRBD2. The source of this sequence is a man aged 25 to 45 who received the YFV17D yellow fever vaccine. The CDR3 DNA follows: TGTGCCAGCAGCCCAACTAGCGGGAACCACGAGCAGTACTTC. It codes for CASSPTSGNHEQYF.